Sequencing of this T cell receptor beta chain was carried out in a study of radiotherapy plus CTLA-4 blockade in lung cancer. The wider study: Among all patients, roughly 17% showed objective responses, while 30% to 40% had disease control.

Libraries were prepared by immunoSEQ multiplex PCR; TCRdb keeps only in-frame clonotypes and omits some of them. The sample has about 100,000 clones; 83% are singletons. As concerns this clone: What it binds is unknown.

Study findings and constraints: Peripheral blood showed expansion of tumor-derived TCR clones after radiotherapy and ipilimumab.

The CDR3 runs to 14 residues. The germline V gene has CDR1 SNHLY and CDR2 FYNNEI. V lost 6 bases and J lost 5; bases outside the gene matches: 7. The sample in question was peripheral blood, obtained from a patient treated with radiotherapy plus ipilimumab. This receptor was taken from a human donor with non-small cell lung cancer who had stable disease on radiotherapy plus ipilimumab. The chain is built from TRBV2 and TRBJ2-5; 9 bases agree with TRBD1. The CDR3 region has the DNA TGTGCCAGCAGCTTACAGGGGGCCCGGGAGACCCAGTACTTC. Its translation is CASSLQGARETQYF. The full variable domain, in which reference TRBV2 and TRBJ2-5 provide the parts outside the CDR3, is EPEVTQTPSHQVTQMGQEVILRCVPISNHLYFYWYRQILGQKVEFLVSFYNNEISEKSEIFDDQFSVERPDGSNFTLKIRSTKLEDSAMYFCASSLQGARETQYFGPGTRLLVL.